This T cell receptor beta chain was sequenced in a study of response to subunit inactivated influenza vaccine. Study results and limitations: The study's authors posited that every seasonal influenza vaccination enlists few new T cells.

The CDR3 spans 13 residues. Trimming removed 4 bases from V and 4 bases from J; junction bases left unmatched: 3. Germline values: CDR1 MNHEY, CDR2 SMNVEV (reference sequence). TCRdb passed the RT-PCR reads through MiXCR, listing each CDR3 protein once. The sample lists about 180,000 distinct CDR3 sequences, about 9% seen once, with about 11% in the top ten. This clonotype appeared many times. Antigen: not known. The chain is built from TRBV27 and TRBJ2-7; 8 bases line up with TRBD1. Sequencing was performed on non-naive T cells sorted from PBMCs, taken on the day of vaccination. This sequence originates from a man aged 50 or older who received an inactivated influenza vaccine. In DNA, the CDR3 is TGTGCCAGCAGTTCGGACAGGGTTTACGAGCAGTACTTC. Protein sequence: CASSSDRVYEQYF.